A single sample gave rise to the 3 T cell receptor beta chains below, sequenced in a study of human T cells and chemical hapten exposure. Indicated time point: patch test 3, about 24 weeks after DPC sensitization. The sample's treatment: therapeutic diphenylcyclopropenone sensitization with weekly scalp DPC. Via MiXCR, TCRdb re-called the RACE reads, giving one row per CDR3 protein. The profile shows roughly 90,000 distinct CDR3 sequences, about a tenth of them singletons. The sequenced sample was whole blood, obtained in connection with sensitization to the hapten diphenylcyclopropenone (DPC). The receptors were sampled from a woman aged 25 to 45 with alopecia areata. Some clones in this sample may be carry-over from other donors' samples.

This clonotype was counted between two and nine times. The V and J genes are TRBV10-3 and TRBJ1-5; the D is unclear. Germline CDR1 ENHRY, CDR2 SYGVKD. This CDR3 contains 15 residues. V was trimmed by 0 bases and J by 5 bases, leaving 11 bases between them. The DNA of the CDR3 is TGTGCCATCAGTGAGTCCGGCCCAATCGATCAGCCCCAGCATTTT. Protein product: CAISESGPIDQPQHF.

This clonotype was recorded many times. The CDR3 protein is CASSRWGTEGDTIYF. CDR3 bases: TGTGCCAGCAGCCGGTGGGGGACAGAGGGAGACACCATATATTTT. This sequence joins TRBV7-9 and TRBJ1-3; 7 nucleotides agree with TRBD1. J gave up 8 bases and V 5 bases, and 12 bases lay outside the gene matches. Germline values: CDR1 SEHNR, CDR2 FQNEAQ (reference sequence). The CDR3 runs 15 residues. Complete variable domain (other parts from reference TRBV7-9 and TRBJ1-3): DTGVSQNPRHKITKRGQNVTFRCDPISEHNRLYWYRQTLGQGPEFLTYFQNEAQLEKSRLLSDRFSAERPKGSFSTLEIQRTEQGDSAMYLCASSRWGTEGDTIYFGEGSWLTVV.

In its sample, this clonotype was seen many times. The CDR3 region is CASRGQRDQPQHF. DNA of the CDR3: TGTGCCAGTAGGGGCCAGCGGGATCAGCCCCAGCATTTT. This chain links TRBV19 with TRBJ1-5, with D hard to call. The CDR3 has 13 amino acids. Trimming removed 6 bases at V and 5 bases at J, with 11 bases between. CDR1 LNHDA and CDR2 SQIVND come from the germline V gene (reference sequence).